These 23 T cell receptor beta chains share one sample of origin, sequenced in a study of beta chain features in type 1 diabetes (dated by TCRdb to 2017 to 2018). The library was made by the immunoSEQ multiplex PCR assay. The High Capacity cDNA Reverse Transcription Kit was used to reverse transcribe all of the isolated RNA, meaning that expressed TCRB transcripts were what got sequenced. TCRdb mirrors the immuneACCESS table, restricted to in-frame sequences. Some clones are absent from its copies; in checked studies, under half trace to an unresolved V gene, and the reason for the others is unknown. In all, the sample holds tens of thousands of clones, and 64% of those were seen once. In total, the top ten clones hold 2% to 2.5% of the sample. The sample taken for sequencing was Tregs from blood. The sample's cell subset or site label, in plain terms: regulatory CD4+ T cells. These receptor sequences come from a woman under 40 in good health.

A word on this clone: At one of its ends the junction is not consistent with the germline gene, which may arise from a read error. V usage is TRBV7-9 and J usage is TRBJ2-7, with TRBD2 matching 12 bases. The germline V gene has CDR1 SEHNR and CDR2 FQNEAQ (reference sequence). The length of the CDR3 is 15 residues. The CDR3 sequence: CASSSRLAGEYGQYF. CDR3 nucleotide sequence: TGTGCCAGCAGCTCCCGACTAGCGGGAGAGTACGGGCAGTACTTC.

This chain uses TRBV11-2 with TRBJ2-1, with TRBD2 matching 12 bases. With V trimmed by 5 bases and J by 4 bases, 6 bases remained unmatched. The CDR3 totals 16 residues. Per the germline V gene, CDR1 is SGHAT and CDR2 is FQNNGV. The CDR3 bases are TGTGCCAGCAGCACCGGGACTAGCGGGCTTTACAATGAGCAGTTCTTC. Protein: CASSTGTSGLYNEQFF.

This clone is judged medium-sized. The rearrangement links TRBV29-1 to TRBJ2-7; D perhaps matches TRBD1 (5 bases). From germline, CDR1 is SQVTM and CDR2 ANQGSEA. Trimming cost V 5 bases and J 2 bases, with 10 bases left between them. The CDR3 extends over 12 amino acids. In DNA, the CDR3 is TGCAGCGTTCTGACAGTAGCCTACGAGCAGTACTTC. It translates to CSVLTVAYEQYF.

This sequence joins TRBV5-1 and TRBJ2-3; a possible D gene is TRBD2 (5 bases). Trimming took off 6 bases at V and 0 bases at J, with 14 bases between the two ends. The germline V gene encodes CDR1 SGHRS and CDR2 YFSETQ. The CDR3 totals 15 residues. CDR3 loop: CASTGVVTSTDTQYF. For the CDR3, the DNA is TGCGCCAGCACCGGGGTCGTGACTAGCACAGATACGCAGTATTTT.

This clone showed up just once. The chain uses TRBV19 and TRBJ1-5; D remains unclear. The germline gives CDR1 LNHDA, CDR2 SQIVND (reference sequence). V was pared by 3 bases and J by 7 bases, with 13 bases between. The CDR3 is 14 amino acids. CDR3 sequence (DNA): TGTGCCAGTAGTATCCCCAGGTTAGTCCAGCCCCAGCATTTT. Amino acids: CASSIPRLVQPQHF.

By share, this clone counts as medium-sized (0.01 to 0.1%). The chain links TRBV6-6 to TRBJ1-2, with 8 bases aligning to TRBD1. The CDR3 is 12 residues long. Per germline, CDR1 MNHNY and CDR2 SVGAGI (reference sequence). Losses at the gene ends were 6 bases for V and 7 bases for J; bases not matched to a gene: 4. The DNA for the CDR3 is TGTGCCAGCAGGACAGGGGATTCTGGCTACACCTTC. This codes for CASRTGDSGYTF.

The genes are TRBV5-1 and TRBJ2-1; D is perhaps TRBD2 (6 bases). Trimming removed 0 bases at V and 3 bases at J, with 10 bases between. Germline V lookup: CDR1 SGHRS, CDR2 YFSETQ. The CDR3 contains 15 residues. CDR3 residues: CASSLAGGIYNEQFF. The CDR3 DNA sequence: TGCGCCAGCAGCTTGGCTGGCGGGATCTACAATGAGCAGTTCTTC.

The chain carries TRBV29-1 and TRBJ1-1; perhaps TRBD1 as D (6 bases). Germline lookup yields CDR1 SQVTM and CDR2 ANQGSEA. The CDR3 covers 13 residues. Deletions cut 7 bases from V and 9 bases from J, with 21 bases between. The CDR3 loop reads CSAPGGAEQKAFF. In DNA form, the CDR3 reads TGCAGCGCCCCTGGGGGGGCCGAGCAGAAAGCTTTCTTT.

V and J are TRBV7-6 and TRBJ2-2, with TRBD1 as a possible D gene (5 bases). V dropped 6 bases and J dropped 3 bases, with 11 bases sitting between them. CDR1 and CDR2 (germline): SGHVS, FNYEAQ. This CDR3 has 14 amino acids. The CDR3, as DNA: TGTGCCAGCAGATCTACAGGAGACACCGGGGAGCTGTTTTTT. It codes for CASRSTGDTGELFF.

V gene TRBV5-1 combines with J gene TRBJ1-1; tentatively, D is TRBD1 (5 bases). The CDR3 spans 16 residues. Trimming took 4 bases from V and 0 from J, leaving 16 bases between them. Looked up from germline, CDR1 is SGHRS and CDR2 is YFSETQ. The CDR3 region has the DNA TGCGCCAGCAGCCTGGTCGACAGATCCTTGAACACTGAAGCTTTCTTT. Amino acid sequence: CASSLVDRSLNTEAFF.

The chain combines TRBV29-1 with TRBJ1-5; D is undetermined. Trimming stripped 4 bases from V and 4 bases from J, with 8 bases between. This CDR3 has 12 residues. Germline V gene lookup returns CDR1 SQVTM and CDR2 ANQGSEA. CDR3 protein: CSVVVGNQPQHF. The CDR3 bases are TGCAGCGTTGTGGTCGGGAATCAGCCCCAGCATTTT.

This chain joins TRBV27 and TRBJ1-2; 7 nucleotides match TRBD1. CDR3 length: 14 amino acids. The J segment lost 4 bases and the V segment lost 6 bases, leaving 8 bases of the junction unmatched. CDR1 and CDR2 from the germline V gene are MNHEY and SMNVEV (reference sequence). The CDR3 spells CASSLANRGYGYTF. The DNA for the CDR3 is TGTGCCAGCAGCCTAGCAAACAGGGGCTATGGCTACACCTTC.

The gene calls are TRBV7-3 and TRBJ2-3; tentatively, D is TRBD2 (5 bases). This CDR3 contains 16 residues. V gave up 5 bases and J gave up 2 bases, with 17 bases separating them. Germline CDR1 reads SGHTA; CDR2 reads FQGTGA. The CDR3 sequence is CASSPGGLFVTDTQYF. For the CDR3, the DNA is TGTGCCAGCAGCCCCGGAGGTTTGTTCGTCACAGATACGCAGTATTTT. Full variable domain (remainder filled in from reference TRBV7-3 and TRBJ2-3): GAGVSQTPSNKVTEKGKYVELRCDPISGHTALYWYRQSLGQGPEFLIYFQGTGAADDSGLPNDRFFAVRPEGSVSTLKIQRTERGDSAVYLCASSPGGLFVTDTQYFGPGTRLTVL.

The chain combines TRBV18 with TRBJ2-2; tentative D call: TRBD1 (5 bases). The ends were cut back, 3 bases at V and 3 bases at J, with 11 bases in the middle. Germline CDR1 and CDR2: KGHSH and LQKENI. The length of the CDR3 is 15 residues. CDR3 protein: CASSPRQIYTGELFF. The CDR3 coding sequence is TGTGCCAGCTCACCTCGACAGATCTACACCGGGGAGCTGTTTTTT.

The chain has TRBV4-3 and TRBJ2-6, with D hard to call. Deletions cut 1 base from V and 0 bases from J, with 7 bases between. This CDR3 has 16 amino acids. Germline V gene lookup returns CDR1 LGHNA and CDR2 YSLEER. This CDR3 reads CASSQALDSGANVLTF. The CDR3 region has the DNA TGCGCCAGCAGCCAAGCTTTAGACTCTGGGGCCAACGTCCTGACTTTC.

The sample holds a few counts of this clone. This rearrangement joins TRBV15 to TRBJ2-3; no firm D call. Trimming removed 0 bases at V and 6 bases at J, with 10 bases between. Germline CDR1 and CDR2: LNHNV and YYDKDF (reference sequence). This CDR3 comprises 14 residues. The CDR3 DNA reads TGTGCCACCAGCAGAGATTTGGCCTCGGATACGCAGTATTTT. Its translation is CATSRDLASDTQYF.

Concerning this clone: This sample includes further DNA sequences coding for the same CDR3. This chain joins TRBV7-2 and TRBJ2-3; 9 nucleotides align to TRBD1. V lost 5 bases and J lost 9; bases outside the gene matches: 6. The length of the CDR3 is 13 residues. CDR1 is SGHTA, CDR2 FQGNSA, per germline. The CDR3 DNA reads TGTGCCAGCAGCCCGAGGGGACAGGGAACGCAGTATTTT. Protein: CASSPRGQGTQYF.

This clone has only a few counts. The V and J genes are TRBV23-1 and TRBJ1-5; D is ambiguous. TRBV23-1 is placed among ORFs of uncertain function. Trimming pared 2 bases from V and 0 bases from J, leaving 11 bases between. This CDR3 contains 16 residues. For the CDR3, the DNA is TGCGCCAGCAGTCAACGCACGATCTATAGCAATCAGCCCCAGCATTTT. This sequence encodes CASSQRTIYSNQPQHF.

The count of this clone is one. The chain uses TRBV7-2 and TRBJ2-3; D not resolved. This CDR3 contains 12 residues. Germline loops: CDR1 SGHTA, CDR2 FQGNSA. Trimming took 2 bases from V and 5 from J, leaving 5 bases between them. The CDR3 here is CASSLLRDTQYF. In DNA form, the CDR3 reads TGTGCCAGCAGCTTACTCCGAGATACGCAGTATTTT.

The chain joins TRBV30 to TRBJ2-1; a possible D gene is TRBD2 (5 bases). The ends were cut back, 4 bases at V and 7 bases at J, with 8 bases in the middle. Germline V CDR1 and CDR2: GTSNPN, SVGIG (reference sequence). This CDR3 spans 11 amino acids. The CDR3 spells CAWMRRNEQFF. DNA for the CDR3: TGTGCCTGGATGCGGAGGAATGAGCAGTTCTTC.

The table lists this clone with a few counts. At one boundary the junction diverges from the germline segment, which might be a read error. The rearrangement joins TRBV11-2 to TRBJ1-2; TRBD1 is a possible D gene (6 bases). CDR1 is SGHAT, CDR2 FQNNGV, per germline. The CDR3 loop spans 14 amino acids. CDR3 coding DNA: TGTGCCAGCAGTTTAGACGGACAGCGCTATGGCTACACCTTC. Amino acids: CASSLDGQRYGYTF.

The V and J genes are TRBV4-3 and TRBJ2-7; tentatively, D is TRBD1 (5 bases). Trimming cost V 1 base and J 4 bases, with 14 bases left between them. Germline V gene data show CDR1 as LGHNA and CDR2 as YSLEER. The CDR3 consists of 15 residues. The CDR3 nucleotides read TGCGCCAGCAGCCAAGCAAAGGGGATACCTTACGAGCAGTACTTC. The encoded protein is CASSQAKGIPYEQYF.

The chain joins TRBV7-2 to TRBJ2-1, with TRBD1 matching over 8 bases. The germline V gene encodes CDR1 SGHTA and CDR2 FQGNSA. J gave up 5 bases and V 5 bases, and 8 bases lay outside the gene matches. The CDR3 spans 15 residues. CDR3 nucleotide sequence: TGTGCCAGCAGCCTCGACAGGGGTCTTCACAATGAGCAGTTCTTC. Translating it yields CASSLDRGLHNEQFF.